This is a list of T cell receptor beta chains from one sample in a study of shared clonotypes between healthy human individuals. The assay was immunoSEQ multiplex PCR, and TCRdb's table has in-frame clones only and misses some. The sample consists of millions of clones, over 85% of them appearing once. Sequencing was carried out using naive CD4+ T cells from PBMCs. The source of these receptors is a man between 18 and 35 years old in good health. Some clones in this sample may be carry-over from other donors' samples. Both conserved end residues are part of each CDR3. Each record gives: J gene, clone size, V gene, D gene, CDR3 protein, CDR3 DNA. The D gene is left open where the match is weak. The listing skips clone size in some rows; elsewhere it reads once, few, many or a size class.

TRBJ1-2 | NA | TRBV12-1 | NA | CASSPGPGQGEPRYGYTF | TGTGCCAGCAGCCCGGGACCGGGACAGGGTGAACCCAGGTATGGCTACACCTTC
TRBJ1-1 | NA | TRBV29-1 | NA | CSVGGRVGTEAFF | TGCAGCGTTGGAGGCAGGGTGGGCACTGAAGCTTTCTTT
TRBJ2-1 | NA | TRBV9 | TRBD1 | CASSTRRDSYNEQFF | TGTGCCAGCAGCACCAGACGGGACAGCTACAATGAGCAGTTCTTC
TRBJ1-5 | once | TRBV28 | NA | CASSPIGVRRRNQPQHF | TGTGCCAGCAGCCCCATCGGCGTCAGGAGGCGCAATCAGCCCCAGCATTTT
TRBJ2-2 | NA | TRBV27 | NA | CASSPRPAGELFF | TGTGCCAGCAGTCCAAGGCCGGCGGGGGAGCTGTTTTTT
TRBJ1-4 | NA | TRBV19 | TRBD1 | CASSARDRGTNEKLFF | TGTGCCAGTAGTGCCCGGGACAGGGGTACTAATGAAAAACTGTTTTTT
TRBJ1-3 | NA | TRBV27 | NA | CASSLDGDSGNTIYF | TGTGCCAGCAGTTTAGACGGAGACTCTGGAAACACCATATATTTT
TRBJ2-1 | NA | TRBV10-3 | NA | CAISVYPHEQFF | TGTGCCATCAGTGTGTATCCCCATGAGCAGTTCTTC
TRBJ2-3 | NA | TRBV6-1 | TRBD1 | CASRGTGGQYF | TGTGCCAGCAGGGGGACAGGCGGGCAGTATTTT
TRBJ1-1 | NA | TRBV7-8 | NA | CASSFVGGGSEAFF | TGTGCCAGCAGCTTCGTCGGGGGAGGGTCTGAAGCTTTCTTT
TRBJ1-1 | NA | TRBV18 | TRBD1 | CASSPGTGPEAFF | TGTGCCAGCTCACCAGGGACAGGGCCTGAAGCTTTCTTT
TRBJ2-1 | once | TRBV7-9 | NA | CASSSSDPLEQFF | TGTGCCAGCAGCAGCTCGGATCCTCTTGAGCAGTTCTTC
TRBJ1-1 | NA | TRBV5-1 | NA | CASSSLRGNEAFF | TGCGCCAGCAGCTCCCTCAGAGGTAATGAAGCTTTCTTT
TRBJ2-1 | NA | TRBV2 | NA | CAGRVVGNEQFF | TGTGCCGGACGTGTGGTGGGCAATGAGCAGTTCTTC
TRBJ2-1 | NA | TRBV7-9 | TRBD2 | CASSLGGGPYNEQFF | TGTGCCAGCAGCTTAGGCGGGGGGCCCTACAATGAGCAGTTCTTC
TRBJ1-5 | NA | TRBV6-1 | TRBD1 | CASKRTGDQPQHF | TGTGCCAGCAAAAGGACAGGGGATCAGCCCCAGCATTTT
TRBJ2-1 | NA | TRBV5-1 | NA | CASSSRGTYNEQFF | TGCGCCAGCAGTTCTCGAGGCACCTACAATGAGCAGTTCTTC
TRBJ2-7 | NA | TRBV27 | TRBD1 | CASSLRSDRGRASYEQYF | TGTGCCAGCAGTTTAAGGTCCGACAGGGGCCGCGCCTCCTACGAGCAGTACTTC
TRBJ1-5 | NA | TRBV29-1 | NA | CSAGAGNFNQPQHF | TGCAGCGCTGGGGCGGGGAACTTTAATCAGCCCCAGCATTTT
TRBJ2-1 | NA | TRBV7-3 | TRBD1 | CASRLGTGLYNEQFF | TGTGCCAGCAGGTTAGGGACAGGGCTGTACAATGAGCAGTTCTTC
TRBJ1-3 | NA | TRBV28 | NA | CASDRQRGGSGNTIYF | TGTGCCAGCGACCGACAGAGGGGGGGCTCTGGAAACACCATATATTTT
TRBJ1-3 | once | TRBV30 | NA | CAWSVGAGRTIYF | TGTGCCTGGAGTGTAGGGGCAGGGCGGACCATATATTTT
TRBJ1-2 | NA | TRBV5-1 | TRBD1 | CASSLVGDSYGYTF | TGCGCCAGCAGCTTGGTTGGGGACAGCTATGGCTACACCTTC
TRBJ2-5 | NA | TRBV9 | TRBD2 | CASSVADLGGFETQYF | TGTGCCAGCAGCGTAGCGGATTTGGGGGGGTTCGAGACCCAGTACTTC
TRBJ2-5 | NA | TRBV11-2 | NA | CASSLNPGDVETQYF | TGTGCCAGCAGCTTAAACCCCGGGGATGTTGAGACCCAGTACTTC
TRBJ2-2 | NA | TRBV11-2 | NA | CASSPHRVTGELFF | TGTGCCAGCAGCCCCCACAGGGTCACCGGGGAGCTGTTTTTT
TRBJ2-5 | NA | TRBV28 | NA | CASSLQGRVQETQYF | TGTGCCAGCAGTCTACAGGGTCGGGTTCAAGAGACCCAGTACTTC
TRBJ2-1 | NA | TRBV7-2 | TRBD2 | CASSLESGSEQFF | TGTGCCAGCAGCTTAGAAAGCGGGAGTGAGCAGTTCTTC
TRBJ2-3 | NA | TRBV6-1 | NA | CASSSGTHSTDTQYF | TGTGCCAGCAGTTCCGGGACACATAGCACAGATACGCAGTATTTT
TRBJ1-2 | NA | TRBV6-1 | NA | CASSLGRFYGYTF | TGTGCCAGCAGTTTGGGCAGATTTTATGGCTACACCTTC
TRBJ1-1 | NA | TRBV11-3 | NA | CASSLGTDGEAFF | TGTGCCAGCAGCTTAGGTACGGACGGAGAAGCTTTCTTT
TRBJ2-1 | NA | TRBV15 | NA | CATSRQTSSYNEQFF | TGTGCCACCAGTAGACAGACGAGCTCCTACAATGAGCAGTTCTTC
TRBJ2-3 | NA | TRBV28 | NA | CASSYHVEGLWATDTQYF | TGTGCCAGCAGCTACCATGTCGAGGGGCTTTGGGCGACAGATACGCAGTATTTT
TRBJ1-5 | NA | TRBV2 | TRBD1 | CASSILGQPNQPQHF | TGTGCCAGCAGCATATTGGGACAGCCGAATCAGCCCCAGCATTTT
TRBJ1-1 | NA | TRBV28 | NA | CASSLRRATEAFF | TGTGCCAGCAGTTTAAGGAGGGCCACTGAAGCTTTCTTT
TRBJ2-1 | NA | TRBV27 | TRBD2 | CASMTSGRALSSRNEQFF | TGTGCCAGCATGACGAGCGGGAGGGCCTTAAGTAGTCGCAATGAGCAGTTCTTC
TRBJ1-4 | NA | TRBV10-3 | TRBD1 | CATVTGGTNEKLFF | TGTGCCACCGTGACAGGGGGCACTAATGAAAAACTGTTTTTT
TRBJ2-3 | NA | TRBV7-2 | NA | CASSLGWGTDTQYF | TGTGCCAGCAGCTTAGGATGGGGCACAGATACGCAGTATTTT
TRBJ2-1 | NA | TRBV5-4 | NA | CASSWYNEQFF | TGTGCCAGCAGCTGGTACAATGAGCAGTTCTTC
TRBJ1-3 | once | TRBV6-5 | NA | CASSYGGSGNTIYF | TGTGCCAGCAGTTACGGGGGGAGTGGAAACACCATATATTTT
TRBJ1-4 | NA | TRBV28 | NA | CASSFSRSRDEKLFF | TGTGCCAGCAGTTTTAGCAGGTCCCGGGATGAAAAACTGTTTTTT
TRBJ2-5 | NA | TRBV5-4 | TRBD1 | CASRPTGTGFGETQYF | TGTGCCAGCAGGCCCACCGGGACAGGGTTTGGAGAGACCCAGTACTTC
TRBJ2-6 | NA | TRBV15 | NA | CATSRDVVSGANVLTF | TGTGCCACCAGCAGAGATGTTGTAAGTGGGGCCAACGTCCTGACTTTC
TRBJ2-7 | NA | TRBV18 | TRBD2 | CASSPEGSGTHEQYF | TGTGCCAGCTCACCAGAGGGCAGCGGGACCCACGAGCAGTACTTC
TRBJ2-7 | NA | TRBV6-6 | NA | CASRAGGRYEQYF | TGTGCCAGCAGGGCCGGGGGCCGCTACGAGCAGTACTTC
TRBJ1-4 | NA | TRBV6-6 | NA | CASSYSARILTEKLFF | TGTGCCAGCAGTTACTCGGCGAGGATCCTAACTGAAAAACTGTTTTTT
TRBJ2-7 | once | TRBV28 | NA | CASSFSGSGSDEQYF | TGTGCCAGCAGTTTCTCCGGATCTGGGTCGGACGAGCAGTACTTC
TRBJ1-5 | NA | TRBV6-1 | NA | CASSDLRSDSNQPQHF | TGTGCCAGCAGTGACCTTCGGTCCGATAGCAATCAGCCCCAGCATTTT
TRBJ1-1 | NA | TRBV19 | NA | CASRPFGLGTEAFF | TGTGCCAGTAGACCCTTCGGGCTGGGCACTGAAGCTTTCTTT
TRBJ2-1 | NA | TRBV10-1 | NA | CASPDRWGMDEQFF | TGCGCCAGCCCGGACCGATGGGGGATGGATGAGCAGTTCTTC
TRBJ1-4 | NA | TRBV18 | NA | CASSPLAGLSELFF | TGTGCCAGCTCACCACTCGCCGGCTTATCAGAACTGTTTTTT
TRBJ2-3 | once | TRBV5-1 | TRBD2 | CASSGPGLAGVGTDTQYF | TGCGCCAGCAGCGGACCGGGACTAGCGGGAGTCGGCACAGATACGCAGTATTTT